These 10 T cell receptor beta chains share one sample of origin, sequenced in a study of shared clonotypes between healthy human individuals. Libraries were prepared by immunoSEQ multiplex PCR; TCRdb keeps only in-frame clonotypes and omits some of them. The sample comprises roughly 2.1 million clones, 85% to 95% of which are singletons, and roughly 1.7% rests with the top ten. CD45RO negativity and positive selection for CCR7 defined naive CD8 cells, a population that excluded terminally differentiated effector memory CD45RA+ cells. The sequencing input was naive CD8+ T cells from PBMCs. These receptor sequences come from a man aged 18 to 29 in good health. Some clones in this sample may be carry-over from other donors' samples.

The chain recombines TRBV7-3 with TRBJ2-3; D is possibly TRBD2 (6 bases). The V end was cut by 5 bases, the J end by 5 bases, with 17 bases between. Germline V CDR1 and CDR2: SGHTA, FQGTGA. The length of the CDR3 is 15 residues. The CDR3 spells CASSLPTSGVDTQYF. CDR3 DNA sequence: TGTGCCAGCAGCCTCCCGACTAGTGGGGTAGATACGCAGTATTTT.

The V and J genes are TRBV7-8 and TRBJ2-3; D might be TRBD2 (6 bases). The CDR3 has 19 amino acids. The germline V gene has CDR1 SGHVS and CDR2 FQNEAQ. V was pared by 5 bases and J by 0 bases, with 24 bases between. The CDR3 spells CASSLPAGLPQFSTDTQYF. The DNA for the CDR3 is TGTGCCAGCAGCCTCCCGGCGGGACTCCCACAGTTTAGCACAGATACGCAGTATTTT. Complete variable domain (other parts from reference TRBV7-8 and TRBJ2-3): GAGVSQSPRYKVAKRGQDVALRCDPISGHVSLFWYQQALGQGPEFLTYFQNEAQLDKSGLPSDRFFAERPEGSVSTLKIQRTQQEDSAVYLCASSLPAGLPQFSTDTQYFGPGTRLTVL.

This sequence joins TRBV9 and TRBJ2-1; 7 bases are a match to TRBD1. From germline, CDR1 is SGDLS and CDR2 YYNGEE. J gave up 10 bases and V 4 bases, and 5 bases lay outside the gene matches. This CDR3 contains 12 residues. The CDR3 nucleotides read TGTGCCAGCAGCCTCCGGGACAGCGAGCAGTTCTTC. Protein: CASSLRDSEQFF. Based on the CDR3 plus reference TRBV9 and TRBJ2-1, the full variable domain is DSGVTQTPKHLITATGQRVTLRCSPRSGDLSVYWYQQSLDQGLQFLIQYYNGEERAKGNILERFSAQQFPDLHSELNLSSLELGDSALYFCASSLRDSEQFFGPGTRLTVL.

This clone was counted a few times. V and J are TRBV7-8 and TRBJ2-1; a possible D gene is TRBD2 (5 bases). Germline V lookup: CDR1 SGHVS, CDR2 FQNEAQ. The CDR3 is made up of 16 amino acids. The ends were cut back, 1 base at V and 6 bases at J, with 16 bases in the middle. The CDR3 sequence: CASSLGGTSWSNEQFF. In DNA form, the CDR3 reads TGTGCCAGCAGCTTAGGTGGTACTAGTTGGAGCAATGAGCAGTTCTTC.

This clone has more than one count but fewer than ten. This rearrangement joins TRBV30 to TRBJ1-1, with a tentative D call TRBD1 (6 bases). Germline values: CDR1 GTSNPN, CDR2 SVGIG (reference sequence). V lost 4 bases to trimming and J lost 0 bases, with 12 bases between them. The CDR3 totals 14 residues. This chain's CDR3 is CAWNPGEMNTEAFF. CDR3 in DNA: TGTGCCTGGAACCCAGGGGAGATGAACACTGAAGCTTTCTTT.

This clone turned up a few times. The chain has TRBV4-1 and TRBJ1-2; 9 bases are shared with TRBD1. Trimming removed 4 bases from V and 1 base from J; junction bases left unmatched: 10. This CDR3 region has 17 residues. Germline values: CDR1 MGHRA, CDR2 YSYEKL. CDR3 in DNA: TGCGCCAGCAGCCTCAAGGCCGGGACAGGGCATAACTATGGCTACACCTTC. Translated: CASSLKAGTGHNYGYTF.

The chain links TRBV6-5 to TRBJ2-1; a weak D match, TRBD1 (6 bases). This CDR3 contains 13 residues. In germline, CDR1 is MNHEY, CDR2 SVGAGI. V was trimmed by 2 bases and J by 7 bases, leaving 9 bases between them. This chain's CDR3 is CASSYQRGNEQFF. The CDR3 nucleotides read TGTGCCAGCAGTTACCAAAGGGGGAATGAGCAGTTCTTC.

V is TRBV25-1 and J is TRBJ1-3; no firm D call. The V gene's germline CDR1 is MGHDK and CDR2 SYGVNS. The CDR3 sequence is 12 residues long. V dropped 6 bases and J dropped 2 bases, with 5 bases sitting between them. The CDR3 region is CASSQTGNTIYF. Written as DNA, the CDR3 is TGTGCCAGCAGCCAGACTGGAAACACCATATATTTT.

The chain uses TRBV7-2 and TRBJ1-1; D is uncertain. This CDR3 contains 11 residues. V dropped 6 bases and J dropped 6 bases, with 8 bases sitting between them. The germline V gene has CDR1 SGHTA and CDR2 FQGNSA. CDR3 sequence: CASRFHPEAFF. The CDR3 DNA reads as TGTGCCAGCAGATTTCATCCTGAAGCTTTCTTT. Combining the CDR3 with reference TRBV7-2 and TRBJ1-1 gives the whole variable domain GAGVSQSPSNKVTEKGKDVELRCDPISGHTALYWYRQSLGQGLEFLIYFQGNSAPDKSGLPSDRFSAERTGGSVSTLTIQRTQQEDSAVYLCASRFHPEAFFGQGTRLTVV.

In nucleotides, the CDR3 is TGTGCCAGTAGTATAGACCGGGACAGGGGTAACACCGGGGAGCTGTTTTTT. Encoded protein: CASSIDRDRGNTGELFF. The chain is built from TRBV19 and TRBJ2-2; 10 bases fit TRBD1. Trimming removed 0 bases from V and 2 bases from J; junction bases left unmatched: 3. Germline CDR1 and CDR2: LNHDA and SQIVND (reference sequence). This CDR3 is 17 amino acids long.